This T cell receptor beta chain was sequenced during a study of blood T cells in healthy people across ages. PBMCs, at least 6 million per sample, were isolated. Germline V gives CDR1 DFQATT, CDR2 SNEGSKA (reference sequence). The CDR3 is made up of 14 amino acids. PCR was performed a second time for about 7 to 11 cycles using a sample-barcoded 5' primer and a J-beta primer mix. Each of the cDNA molecules was tagged by a template-switch adaptor with 12 random nucleotides. MiXCR was run by TCRdb on the 5' RACE reads, yielding one entry per CDR3 protein. Of some 760,000 distinct CDR3 sequences in the sample, more than 20% were seen once. This same sample was also part of a study on T cells of mothers and their children. From that paper: No persistent microchimeric T cell clones were detected at 95 to 100 clones per million clonotypes sensitivity.

Sequenced material: blood. J is TRBJ2-5 and V is TRBV20-1, with TRBD2 matching 11 bases. The DNA end favors TRBJ2-7, so the J call may be wrong. The sequence came from a boy aged 10-17 years in good health. The CDR3 nucleotides read TGCAGTGCTAGACGACTAGCGGGAAGGAACGAGCAGTACTTC. Its protein is CSARRLAGRNEQYF.